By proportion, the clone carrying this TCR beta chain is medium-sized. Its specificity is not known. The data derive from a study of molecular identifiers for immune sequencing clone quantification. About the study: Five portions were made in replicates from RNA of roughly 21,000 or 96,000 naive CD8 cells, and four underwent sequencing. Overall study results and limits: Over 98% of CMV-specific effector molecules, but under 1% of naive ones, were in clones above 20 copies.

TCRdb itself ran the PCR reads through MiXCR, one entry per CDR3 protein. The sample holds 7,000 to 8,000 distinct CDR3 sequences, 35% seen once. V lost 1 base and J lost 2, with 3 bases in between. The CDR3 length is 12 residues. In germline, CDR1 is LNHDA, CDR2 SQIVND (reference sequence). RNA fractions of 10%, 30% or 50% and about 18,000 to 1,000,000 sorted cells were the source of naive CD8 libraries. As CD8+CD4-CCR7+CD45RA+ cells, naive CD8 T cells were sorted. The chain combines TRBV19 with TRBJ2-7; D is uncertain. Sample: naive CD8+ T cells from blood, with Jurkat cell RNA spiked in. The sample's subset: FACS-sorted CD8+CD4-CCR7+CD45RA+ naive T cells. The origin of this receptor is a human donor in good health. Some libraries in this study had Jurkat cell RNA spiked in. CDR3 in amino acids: CASSIGAYEQYF. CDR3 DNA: TGTGCCAGTAGTATAGGTGCCTACGAGCAGTACTTC.